The next 8 T cell receptor beta chains were all read from a single sample in a study of cytomegalovirus exposure and HLA in healthy donors. Generated by immunoSEQ multiplex PCR, the TCRdb table keeps only in-frame clones and is missing some. The sample carries roughly 140,000 clones, 88% recorded once. Material for sequencing was PBMCs. The receptors come from a woman between 18 and 29 years old in good health and CMV-seropositive.

This rearrangement joins TRBV19 to TRBJ2-2, with 13 bases fitting TRBD2. The germline gives CDR1 LNHDA, CDR2 SQIVND (reference sequence). This CDR3 is 17 amino acids long. J was trimmed by 6 bases and V by 5 bases; bases with no gene match: 9. In DNA form, the CDR3 reads TGTGCCAGTAGTGTAACTAGCGGGAGGGCCTTCTCCGGGGAGCTGTTTTTT. This gives the protein CASSVTSGRAFSGELFF.

CDR3 in amino acids: CSVGQLDTEAFF. The DNA of the CDR3 is TGCAGCGTTGGACAGCTGGACACTGAAGCTTTCTTT. The rearrangement links TRBV29-1 to TRBJ1-1, with TRBD1 as a possible D gene (5 bases). The V gene's germline CDR1 is SQVTM and CDR2 ANQGSEA. Trimming left V 4 bases short and J 3 bases short, with 9 bases between. CDR3 length: 12 residues.

The gene calls are TRBV7-9 and TRBJ2-3, with 8 positions matching TRBD2. V lost 9 bases to trimming and J lost 3 bases; unmatched junction nucleotides: 11. This CDR3 contains 15 residues. The germline V gene encodes CDR1 SEHNR and CDR2 FQNEAQ (reference sequence). The CDR3: CASTVEREPTDTQYF. Here the CDR3 DNA reads TGTGCCAGTACCGTAGAGCGGGAGCCGACAGATACGCAGTATTTT.

This chain connects TRBV7-8 to TRBJ2-5, with 12 bases that match TRBD2. The CDR3 spans 17 residues. The V gene's germline CDR1 is SGHVS and CDR2 FQNEAQ. V shed 5 bases and J 4 bases; nucleotides not matched to a gene: 11. CDR3 in amino acids: CASSPSSSGGARETQYF. DNA of the CDR3: TGTGCCAGCAGCCCAAGTTCTAGCGGGGGGGCGAGAGAGACCCAGTACTTC.

The chain joins TRBV10-3 to TRBJ2-3; TRBD2 matches 10 bases. The CDR3 runs to 15 residues. Germline V gives CDR1 ENHRY, CDR2 SYGVKD. Trimming removed 5 bases from V and 3 bases from J; junction bases left unmatched: 5. The CDR3 nucleotides are TGTGCCATCAGTCGGGAAGCGGGAGGGACAGATACGCAGTATTTT. Translated: CAISREAGGTDTQYF.

This clone was counted only a few times. The chain combines TRBV29-1 with TRBJ1-2; the D is unclear. V gave up 3 bases and J gave up 6 bases, with 2 bases separating them. Germline CDR1 SQVTM, CDR2 ANQGSEA. There are 9 residues in the CDR3. The chain's CDR3 is CSVDNGYTF. DNA of the CDR3: TGCAGCGTTGATAATGGCTACACCTTC.

In its sample, this clone was seen once. V gene TRBV21-1 combines with J gene TRBJ2-7; TRBD1, the table's D call, lacks a check against the DNA. TRBV21-1 is annotated as a pseudogene. The CDR3 is made up of 16 amino acids. The CDR3 is CASSRRQGARTYEQYF. CDR3 sequence (DNA): TGTGCCAGCAGCAGAAGACAGGGGGCCCGAACCTACGAGCAGTACTTC.

DNA for the CDR3: TGTGCCAGCAGTTTCCCTAGCGGATCCTACGAGCAGTACTTC. It codes for CASSFPSGSYEQYF. The chain recombines TRBV28 with TRBJ2-7; 7 nucleotides match TRBD2. V shed 3 bases and J 1 base; nucleotides not matched to a gene: 3. CDR3 size: 14 residues. CDR1 is MDHEN and CDR2 is SYDVKM in the germline V gene.